This T cell receptor (beta chain) was retrieved from a study of Ad26.COV2.S vaccination and SARS-CoV-2 variants (dated by TCRdb to the early 2020s). As for the study more broadly: The specificity and breadth of SARS-CoV-2-reactive T cell receptors after Ad26.COV2.S vaccination were assessed by TCRbeta repertoire sequencing. A total of approximately 30 samples were included in the TCR-sequenced set, comprising about 20 Ad26.COV2.S vaccine recipients, 5 placebo recipients and 8 SARS-CoV-2 convalescent individuals.

Overall study outcomes, separate from this receptor: The authors noted that total T cell responses may have been underestimated by the TCR breadth and depth analyses. Vaccine and placebo recipients had comparable non-spike TCR breadth, which fits with the vaccine containing only spike. Compared with placebo recipients, Ad26.COV2.S recipients showed higher spike-specific TCR breadth (P = 0.0014). After vaccination, substantial breadth of spike-specific CD8+ and CD4+ T cell responses was reported.

As regards this clone: It lacks a known antigen. Within one base of it there is no much larger clone, and no base qualities were kept. This sample includes further DNA sequences coding for the same CDR3.

The time point tag for this specimen amounts to: individuals recovered from natural SARS-CoV-2 infection. TCRbeta CDR3 regions were sequenced with the immunoSEQ Assay. After extraction, genomic DNA underwent amplification by bias-controlled multiplex PCR, followed by high-throughput sequencing. Per the source publication's procedure: To quantify the absolute abundance of every unique TCRbeta CDR3 region, sequences were collapsed and filtered. T cell fraction was estimated by normalizing TCRbeta template counts to usable DNA, which was measured by amplifying reference genes present in all nucleated cells. Repertoire TCRs were annotated as SARS-CoV-2-specific by exact matching of V gene, CDR3 amino acid sequence and J gene to a known reactive TCR set. The reference SARS-CoV-2 TCR set came from MIRA and was filtered for enrichment in COVID-19-positive ImmuneCODE repertoires, removing public or cross-reactive TCRs. Using the MIRA antigens, annotated TCRs were further analysed by specific ORF or by position within an ORF. Breadth was defined as annotated unique rearrangements over total unique productive rearrangements; depth was the summed frequency of those rearrangements. Group comparisons of TCR breadth used two-sided Wilcoxon rank-sum tests. TCRdb limited this immuneACCESS table to in-frame rearrangements with V and J called. A share of clones is missing; checked studies link under half to unresolved V genes, and the rest is unexplained. V and J calls plus clone size are reproduced from that table; the DNA served to infer D and trimming. This sample comprises around 100,000 clones, approximately 86% of them detected only once. The ten largest clones add up to about 16% of the sample.

This TCR was recovered from a human donor who had recovered from COVID-19. This sample comprised peripheral blood, obtained after recovery from COVID-19.

The CDR3 protein is CASSVVSGGDTGELFF. The DNA sequence reads TGTGCCAGCAGCGTAGTGTCGGGGGGCGACACCGGGGAGCTGTTTTTT. The chain links TRBV9 with TRBJ2-2; matching of 7 bases hints at TRBD2 as the D gene. Reading the germline V gene gives CDR1 SGDLS and CDR2 YYNGEE. The CDR3 runs 16 amino acids, cysteine and phenylalanine included. Only the CDR3 region is kept as DNA, spanning 48 bases read in frame from base 1. The trim is 0 bases for V and 3 bases for J, with a gap of 12 bases between the germline ends.